Shown below are 18 T cell receptor beta chains from a single sample sequenced in a study of CD8+CD57+ T cells in acquired aplastic anemia. Profiling of TCR beta VDJ combinations and CDR3 sequences used genomic DNA as template. Each CDR3 protein is one row after TCRdb ran MiXCR on the reads. The data show hundreds of thousands of distinct CDR3 sequences, roughly a third seen once. Patients included in sequencing had previously demonstrated CD8+CD57+ cell expansion by flow cytometry. Sequencing used sorted CD4+, CD8+, or CD8+CD57+ T cells (not recorded which) from PBMCs. Every receptor here comes from a human donor with aplastic anemia.

This clonotype was observed a single time. The chain uses TRBV10-3 and TRBJ2-5; the match to TRBD2 covers 11 bases. J was trimmed by 6 bases and V by 10 bases; bases with no gene match: 13. The CDR3 sequence is 15 residues long. From germline, CDR1 is ENHRY and CDR2 SYGVKD. CDR3 nucleotide sequence: TGTGCCAGCAGCCCGGGGACTAGCGGTAGCCAGACCCAGTACTTC. Protein sequence: CASSPGTSGSQTQYF.

This clonotype was observed many times. The rearrangement links TRBV15 to TRBJ2-1; D gene uncertain. Germline V lookup: CDR1 LNHNV, CDR2 YYDKDF (reference sequence). CDR3 length: 13 residues. Trimming removed 0 bases at V and 12 bases at J, with 12 bases between. CDR3 region: CATSRDVPAGQFF. The DNA of the CDR3 is TGTGCCACCAGCAGAGACGTTCCCGCTGGGCAGTTCTTC.

This rearrangement joins TRBV5-6 to TRBJ1-1; the D gene is possibly TRBD1 (5 bases). In germline, CDR1 is SGHDT, CDR2 YYEEEE. Trimming cost V 3 bases and J 0 bases, with 12 bases left between them. This CDR3 region has 15 residues. Here the CDR3 DNA reads TGTGCCAGCAGCTACCTCGGGACGGTGAACACTGAAGCTTTCTTT. It yields the protein CASSYLGTVNTEAFF.

As regards this clonotype: This may come from a read error, since a much larger clone is one base off. This chain uses TRBV19 with TRBJ2-2, with a weak D call TRBD2 (5 bases). The ends were cut back, 5 bases at V and 5 bases at J, with 15 bases in the middle. The CDR3 loop spans 15 amino acids. Germline CDR1 LNHDA, CDR2 SQIVND (reference sequence). The CDR3 coding sequence is TGTGCCAGTAGTGACGAGAGGGTTAGGACCGGGGAGCTGTTTTTT. It encodes CASSDERVRTGELFF.

The chain joins TRBV9 to TRBJ1-2; D possibly corresponds to TRBD1 (6 bases). Trimming took off 4 bases at V and 4 bases at J, with 17 bases between the two ends. CDR1 SGDLS and CDR2 YYNGEE come from the germline V gene. This CDR3 contains 15 residues. CDR3 nucleotides: TGTGCCAGCAGCCAAGCCCTGGACAGATCCTATGGCTACACCTTC. As protein: CASSQALDRSYGYTF. The full variable domain, completed using reference TRBV9 and TRBJ1-2, is DSGVTQTPKHLITATGQRVTLRCSPRSGDLSVYWYQQSLDQGLQFLIQYYNGEERAKGNILERFSAQQFPDLHSELNLSSLELGDSALYFCASSQALDRSYGYTFGSGTRLTVV.

This sequence joins TRBV25-1 and TRBJ1-2; TRBD1 is a possible D gene (6 bases). The CDR3 loop spans 14 amino acids. V was cut by 5 bases and J by 8 bases, with 18 bases left in between. Germline V gives CDR1 MGHDK, CDR2 SYGVNS. The CDR3 coding sequence is TGTGCCAGCAGTCCGGTTGGGGGGCAGGAAGGCTACACCTTC. It encodes CASSPVGGQEGYTF.

This clonotype was counted at least ten times. V and J are TRBV10-2 and TRBJ1-1; no clear D. This CDR3 has 13 residues. Trimming shortened V by 2 bases and J by 5 bases, and 9 bases separated the two germline ends. Germline-derived CDR1 and CDR2 are WSHSY and SAAADI. The CDR3 protein is CASSEVGVTEAFF. CDR3 nucleotides: TGCGCCAGCAGTGAGGTCGGGGTTACTGAAGCTTTCTTT.

This clonotype occurred many times. V is TRBV6-4 and J is TRBJ1-2, with unresolved D. Germline V gene lookup returns CDR1 MRHNA and CDR2 SNTAGT. Trimming removed 0 bases at V and 7 bases at J, with 9 bases between. The CDR3 is 13 amino acids. CDR3 in amino acids: CASSDSGVRGYTF. As DNA, the CDR3 is TGTGCCAGCAGTGACTCCGGGGTACGTGGCTACACCTTC.

V and J are TRBV30 and TRBJ2-7, with D maybe TRBD1 (6 bases). The CDR3 is made up of 12 amino acids. Germline-derived CDR1 and CDR2 are GTSNPN and SVGIG (reference sequence). V was cut by 5 bases and J by 5 bases, with 13 bases left in between. DNA for the CDR3: TGTGCCTGGGGTAGGGACATCCACGAGCAGTACTTC. The encoded protein is CAWGRDIHEQYF.

This clonotype was recorded at least ten times. The chain uses TRBV7-9 and TRBJ1-5, with D tentatively TRBD1 (6 bases). The CDR3 extends over 12 amino acids. Germline loops: CDR1 SEHNR, CDR2 FQNEAQ (reference sequence). V lost 5 bases and J 9 bases, leaving 11 bases between the germline ends. The CDR3 DNA reads as TGTGCCAGCAGCGGGACATCGCGGCCCCAGCATTTT. Protein product: CASSGTSRPQHF.

In DNA, the CDR3 is TGCGCCAGCAGCTTGGATGAGGGGGGTCGGCAAGAGACCCAGTACTTC. Translating gives CASSLDEGGRQETQYF. The chain is built from TRBV5-1 and TRBJ2-5, with D perhaps matching TRBD1 or TRBD2 (6 bases each). Trimming took 0 bases from V and 2 from J, leaving 14 bases between them. Germline V gene lookup returns CDR1 SGHRS and CDR2 YFSETQ. This CDR3 is built from 16 residues.

This clonotype was recorded at least ten times. As DNA, the CDR3 is TGTGCCAGCATTCGGAACAATGAGCAGTTCTTC. Translation: CASIRNNEQFF. The rearrangement joins TRBV2 to TRBJ2-1; D is uncertain. Trimming took 7 bases from V and 5 from J, leaving 6 bases between them. Germline V CDR1 and CDR2: SNHLY, FYNNEI. The CDR3 extends over 11 amino acids.

This clonotype has ten or more counts. This chain uses TRBV20-1 with TRBJ2-7; 7 nucleotides agree with TRBD1. CDR1 and CDR2 (germline): DFQATT, SNEGSKA (reference sequence). This CDR3 region has 13 residues. V was pared by 3 bases and J by 2 bases, with 4 bases of the junction left unmatched. CDR3 DNA: TGCAGTGCTAGTGGGGACAGAGCCTACGAGCAGTACTTC. It codes for CSASGDRAYEQYF.

This clonotype was found many times. This rearrangement joins TRBV5-1 to TRBJ1-6; TRBD1 aligns across 8 bases. The J segment lost 7 bases and the V segment lost 0 bases, leaving 3 bases of the junction unmatched. This CDR3 spans 15 amino acids. From germline, CDR1 is SGHRS and CDR2 YFSETQ. CDR3: CASSLEGQDNSPLHF. CDR3 DNA: TGCGCCAGCAGCTTGGAGGGACAGGACAATTCACCCCTCCACTTT.

The chain uses TRBV6-5 and TRBJ1-3, with a tentative D call TRBD1 (5 bases). The CDR3 extends over 15 amino acids. V lost 0 bases and J 2 bases, leaving 8 bases between the germline ends. Germline V CDR1 and CDR2: MNHEY, SVGAGI. The CDR3, as DNA: TGTGCCAGCAGTTACTCATCAGGGCCTGGAAACACCATATATTTT. The encoded protein is CASSYSSGPGNTIYF.

This clonotype was recorded only once. The rearrangement links TRBV7-2 to TRBJ1-2, with TRBD1 matching 9 bases. CDR1 SGHTA and CDR2 FQGNSA come from the germline V gene. The J segment lost 8 bases and the V segment lost 0 bases, leaving 10 bases of the junction unmatched. The CDR3 extends over 16 amino acids. CDR3 loop: CASSLAVGTGHSGYTF. CDR3 coding DNA: TGTGCCAGCAGCTTAGCGGTCGGGACAGGGCATAGCGGCTACACCTTC.

This clonotype showed up many times. V is TRBV7-2 and J is TRBJ2-7, with D maybe TRBD1 (6 bases). The CDR3 consists of 15 residues. Germline V gene data show CDR1 as SGHTA and CDR2 as FQGNSA. V lost 1 base, J lost 2 bases, and 12 bases lay in between. The CDR3 loop reads CASSLGAGETYEQYF. The CDR3 DNA sequence: TGTGCCAGCAGCTTAGGGGCAGGGGAGACCTACGAGCAGTACTTC.

With respect to this clonotype: A much more abundant neighbour one base away suggests this may be a read error. The gene calls are TRBV2 and TRBJ2-5; D is unclear. Deletions cut 6 bases from V and 5 bases from J, with 7 bases between. CDR1 is SNHLY and CDR2 is FYNNEI in the germline V gene. This CDR3 is built from 11 residues. The CDR3 loop reads CASSFYETQYF. In DNA form, the CDR3 reads TGTGCCAGCAGCTTCTACGAGACCCAGTACTTC. Full variable domain (outside the CDR3, taken from reference TRBV2 and TRBJ2-5): EPEVTQTPSHQVTQMGQEVILRCVPISNHLYFYWYRQILGQKVEFLVSFYNNEISEKSEIFDDQFSVERPDGSNFTLKIRSTKLEDSAMYFCASSFYETQYFGPGTRLLVL.